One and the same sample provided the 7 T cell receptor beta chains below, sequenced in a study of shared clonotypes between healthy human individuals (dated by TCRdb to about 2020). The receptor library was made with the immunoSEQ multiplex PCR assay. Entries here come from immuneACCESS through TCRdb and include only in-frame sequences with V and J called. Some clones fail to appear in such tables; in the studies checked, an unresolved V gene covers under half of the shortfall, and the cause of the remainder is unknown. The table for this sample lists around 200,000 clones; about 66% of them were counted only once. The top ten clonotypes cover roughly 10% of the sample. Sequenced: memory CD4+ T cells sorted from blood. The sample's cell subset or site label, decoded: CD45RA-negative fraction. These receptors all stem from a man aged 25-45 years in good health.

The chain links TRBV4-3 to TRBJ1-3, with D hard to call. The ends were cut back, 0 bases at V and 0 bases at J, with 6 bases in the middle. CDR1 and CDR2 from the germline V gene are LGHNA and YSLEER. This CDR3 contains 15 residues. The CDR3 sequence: CASSQEGISGNTIYF. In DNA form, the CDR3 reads TGCGCCAGCAGCCAAGAAGGGATCTCTGGAAACACCATATATTTT.

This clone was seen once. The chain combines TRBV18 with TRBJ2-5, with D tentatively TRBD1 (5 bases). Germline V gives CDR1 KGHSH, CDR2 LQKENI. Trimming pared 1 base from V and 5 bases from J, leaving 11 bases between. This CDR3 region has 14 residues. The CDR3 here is CASSPQQGSETQYF. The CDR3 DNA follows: TGTGCCAGCTCACCACAGCAGGGAAGCGAGACCCAGTACTTC.

In DNA, the CDR3 is TGTGCCAGCAGCTTAGGAACGGGATCCTACGAGCAGTACTTC. Protein sequence: CASSLGTGSYEQYF. The gene calls are TRBV7-2 and TRBJ2-7; D possibly corresponds to TRBD2 (5 bases). This CDR3 is 14 amino acids long. CDR1 is SGHTA, CDR2 FQGNSA, per germline. Trimming pared 1 base from V and 1 base from J, leaving 8 bases between.

The CDR3 region is CASSQTSDSYNEQFF. CDR3 coding DNA: TGTGCCAGCAGCCAGACTAGCGACTCCTACAATGAGCAGTTCTTC. The chain links TRBV7-6 to TRBJ2-1; 8 bases are a match to TRBD2. The CDR3 runs to 15 residues. Germline loops: CDR1 SGHVS, CDR2 FNYEAQ. V gave up 5 bases and J gave up 0 bases; unmatched junction bases: 3.

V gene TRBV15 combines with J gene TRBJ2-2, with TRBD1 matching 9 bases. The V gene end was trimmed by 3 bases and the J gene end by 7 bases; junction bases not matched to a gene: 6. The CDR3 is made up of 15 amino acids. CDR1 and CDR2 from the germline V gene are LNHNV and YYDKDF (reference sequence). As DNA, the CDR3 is TGTGCCACCAGCAGGACAGGGGGAATGAGCGGGGAGCTGTTTTTT. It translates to CATSRTGGMSGELFF.

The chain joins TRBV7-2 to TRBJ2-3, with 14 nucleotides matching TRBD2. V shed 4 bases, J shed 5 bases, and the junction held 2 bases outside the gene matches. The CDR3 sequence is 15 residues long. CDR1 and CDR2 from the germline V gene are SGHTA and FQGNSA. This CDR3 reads CASSWGLAGEDTQYF. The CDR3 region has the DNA TGTGCCAGCAGCTGGGGACTAGCGGGAGAAGATACGCAGTATTTT.

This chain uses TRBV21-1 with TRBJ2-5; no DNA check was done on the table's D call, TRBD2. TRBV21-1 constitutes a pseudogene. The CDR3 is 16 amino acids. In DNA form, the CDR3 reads TGTGCCAGCAGCAAAGACCCGGGACTAGGGGGTGAGACCCAGTACTTC. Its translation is CASSKDPGLGGETQYF.